A selection of T cell receptor beta chains follows, all from one sample in a study of ipilimumab plus nivolumab after autologous stem cell transplantation. Sequenced by immunoSEQ multiplex PCR; TCRdb stores in-frame clones only, minus some. Here the sample spans 3,400 or so clones, more than 85% being singletons. This specimen was PBMCs, taken in a trial of ipilimumab plus nivolumab as post-transplant consolidation. The source of these receptors is a male donor with multiple myeloma. The CDR3 runs from the conserved cysteine through the conserved F or W. Each record gives: D gene, J gene, V gene, clone size, CDR3 DNA, CDR3 protein. The D gene is left open where the match is weak. Size is stated for part of the rows, as once, few or many counts, or as a class when the clone is expanded.

D gene: .
J gene: TRBJ2-3
V gene: TRBV2
clone size: .
CDR3 DNA: TGTGCCAGCAGTGATATCCCAAACGGCACGCAGTATTTT
CDR3 protein: CASSDIPNGTQYF

D gene: .
J gene: TRBJ1-2
V gene: TRBV5-1
clone size: .
CDR3 DNA: TGCGCCAGCAGCTCCAAGGCAGGGTCGGAGGGCTACACCTTC
CDR3 protein: CASSSKAGSEGYTF

D gene: TRBD1
J gene: TRBJ1-5
V gene: TRBV27
clone size: .
CDR3 DNA: TGTGCCAGCGGCGACGGGGTTGAACAGGGGAGGAATCAGCCCCAGCATTTT
CDR3 protein: CASGDGVEQGRNQPQHF

D gene: TRBD2
J gene: TRBJ2-3
V gene: TRBV11-3
clone size: .
CDR3 DNA: TGTGCCAGCAGCCCCGGGACTAGCGGGAGCATAGATACGCAGTATTTT
CDR3 protein: CASSPGTSGSIDTQYF

D gene: .
J gene: TRBJ1-4
V gene: TRBV7-9
clone size: .
CDR3 DNA: TGTGCCAGCAGCTTGGGGAGCGGTAATGAAAAACTGTTTTTT
CDR3 protein: CASSLGSGNEKLFF

D gene: .
J gene: TRBJ2-7
V gene: TRBV14
clone size: few
CDR3 DNA: TGTGCCAGCAGCCAAGGTCTAGGGACCTACGAGCAGTACTTC
CDR3 protein: CASSQGLGTYEQYF

D gene: .
J gene: TRBJ2-5
V gene: TRBV5-1
clone size: .
CDR3 DNA: TGCGCCAGCAGCTTGGGTGGGCTCCAAGAGACCCAGTACTTC
CDR3 protein: CASSLGGLQETQYF

D gene: .
J gene: TRBJ2-6
V gene: TRBV14
clone size: once
CDR3 DNA: TGTGCCAGCAGCCAAGGACACGCTGGGGCCAACGTCCTGACTTTC
CDR3 protein: CASSQGHAGANVLTF

D gene: .
J gene: TRBJ1-5
V gene: TRBV28
clone size: .
CDR3 DNA: TGTGCCAGCAGTTCACCCCCAGGGTTCCAGCCCCAGCATTTT
CDR3 protein: CASSSPPGFQPQHF

D gene: .
J gene: TRBJ2-2
V gene: TRBV9
clone size: .
CDR3 DNA: TGTGCCAGCAGCGTAGCCGGACGGAACACCGGGGAGCTGTTTTTT
CDR3 protein: CASSVAGRNTGELFF

D gene: .
J gene: TRBJ2-7
V gene: TRBV9
clone size: once
CDR3 DNA: TGTGCCAGCAGCGTAGTCCCCAGCTACGAGCAGTACTTC
CDR3 protein: CASSVVPSYEQYF

D gene: .
J gene: TRBJ1-6
V gene: TRBV25-1
clone size: .
CDR3 DNA: TGTGCCGCAGGGTGGGGGAATTCACCCCTCCACTTT
CDR3 protein: CAAGWGNSPLHF

D gene: .
J gene: TRBJ2-5
V gene: TRBV7-7
clone size: once
CDR3 DNA: TGTGCCAGCAGCTTACAGGGTGAGGAGACCCAGTACTTC
CDR3 protein: CASSLQGEETQYF

D gene: .
J gene: TRBJ2-3
V gene: TRBV19
clone size: .
CDR3 DNA: TGTGCCAGTAGTATAGATGGAGTAGCCTATAGCACAGATACGCAGTATTTT
CDR3 protein: CASSIDGVAYSTDTQYF

D gene: .
J gene: TRBJ1-2
V gene: TRBV30
clone size: .
CDR3 DNA: TGTGCCTGGAGACAGGTTCCCTTAACATGCCCCCCCTACTATGGCTACACCTTC
CDR3 protein: CAWRQVPLTCPPYYGYTF

D gene: .
J gene: TRBJ1-4
V gene: TRBV28
clone size: .
CDR3 DNA: TGTGCCAGCAGTTTATCGGGGGCAACTAATGAAAAACTGTTTTTT
CDR3 protein: CASSLSGATNEKLFF